The 20 T cell receptor beta chains below all came from one sample that was sequenced in a study of technical replicates of blood from a handful of donors. Produced via immunoSEQ multiplex PCR; TCRdb's table is partial and in-frame only. Here the sample spans some 80,000 clones, about 95% being singletons. Material for sequencing was T cells isolated from PBMCs. The source is a human donor in good health.

This clone has more than one count but fewer than ten. The chain uses TRBV7-8 and TRBJ1-2, with 10 bases fitting TRBD1. CDR3 size: 14 residues. CDR1 and CDR2 (germline): SGHVS, FQNEAQ. After removal of 6 bases from V and 8 bases from J, the junction contained 9 bases not matched to a gene. The DNA for the CDR3 is TGTGCCAGCAGTTCCGGGACAGGGGCGTCCGGCTACACCTTC. It yields the protein CASSSGTGASGYTF.

V usage is TRBV11-1 and J usage is TRBJ2-6, with 7 bases matching TRBD1. CDR1 and CDR2 (germline): SGHAT, FQDESV (reference sequence). The CDR3 has 17 residues. The J segment lost 0 bases and the V segment lost 5 bases, leaving 7 bases of the junction unmatched. CDR3 sequence: CASSPETGASGANVLTF. The DNA of the CDR3 is TGTGCCAGCAGCCCCGAAACAGGGGCCTCTGGGGCCAACGTCCTGACTTTC.

The rearrangement links TRBV15 to TRBJ2-5; a weak D match, TRBD2 (5 bases). Per germline, CDR1 LNHNV and CDR2 YYDKDF (reference sequence). CDR3 length equals 14 residues. Trimming removed 1 base from V and 3 bases from J, with 9 bases in between. CDR3 sequence: CATSRVLGKETQYF. CDR3 coding DNA: TGTGCCACCAGCAGAGTACTAGGAAAAGAGACCCAGTACTTC.

The V and J genes are TRBV6-1 and TRBJ2-3, with D perhaps matching TRBD1 (6 bases). The CDR3 consists of 13 residues. The V end was cut by 11 bases, the J end by 8 bases, with 20 bases between. The V gene's germline CDR1 is MNHNS and CDR2 SASEGT. The CDR3, as DNA: TGTGCCGGGAACAGGGTTCTTAGGGTTACGCAGTATTTT. Translated, it gives CAGNRVLRVTQYF.

The V gene is TRBV30, the J gene TRBJ2-6, with TRBD1 identical over 8 bases. The germline V gene has CDR1 GTSNPN and CDR2 SVGIG (reference sequence). This CDR3 has 16 amino acids. The V segment lost 5 bases and the J segment 0 bases; nucleotides outside the gene matches: 6. The CDR3 bases are TGTGCCTGGCGGACAGGGAAAACCTCTGGGGCCAACGTCCTGACTTTC. This translates into CAWRTGKTSGANVLTF.

The chain is built from TRBV4-1 and TRBJ2-7; TRBD1 matches 7 bases. This CDR3 region has 14 residues. Unmatched junction bases numbered 6, after V lost 4 bases and J lost 3 bases. Germline loops: CDR1 MGHRA, CDR2 YSYEKL. The CDR3: CASSLDDRVYEQYF. CDR3 in DNA: TGCGCCAGCAGCCTAGACGACAGGGTCTACGAGCAGTACTTC.

This chain links TRBV4-1 with TRBJ2-3; no reliable D call. Trimming left V 4 bases short and J 2 bases short, with 4 bases between. The CDR3 has 12 residues. The germline CDR1 and CDR2 sequences are MGHRA and YSYEKL. The CDR3 bases are TGCGCCAGCAGCCCTACCACAGATACGCAGTATTTT. This codes for CASSPTTDTQYF.

J is TRBJ1-4 and V is TRBV25-1, with 7 bases fitting TRBD1. V shed 0 bases, J shed 7 bases, and the junction held 11 bases outside the gene matches. There are 17 residues in the CDR3. In germline, CDR1 is MGHDK, CDR2 SYGVNS. The CDR3 sequence: CASSEYLKGAGSEKLFF. The DNA of the CDR3 is TGTGCCAGCAGTGAATACCTAAAGGGGGCAGGGAGTGAAAAACTGTTTTTT.

The rearrangement links TRBV15 to TRBJ2-3, with D possibly matching TRBD2 (6 bases). V dropped 8 bases and J dropped 2 bases, with 14 bases sitting between them. This CDR3 is built from 14 residues. CDR1 and CDR2 from the germline V gene are LNHNV and YYDKDF (reference sequence). This chain's CDR3 is CATGRGGTTDTQYF. In DNA, the CDR3 is TGTGCCACCGGTAGGGGCGGGACCACAGATACGCAGTATTTT. Full variable domain (rest looked up from reference TRBV15 and TRBJ2-3): DAMVIQNPRYQVTQFGKPVTLSCSQTLNHNVMYWYQQKSSQAPKLLFHYYDKDFNNEADTPDNFQSRRPNTSFCFLDIRSPGLGDTAMYLCATGRGGTTDTQYFGPGTRLTVL.

The chain is built from TRBV6-1 and TRBJ2-2, with D maybe TRBD2 (6 bases). The V end was cut by 4 bases, the J end by 7 bases, with 13 bases between. The CDR3 runs 14 residues. The germline V gene has CDR1 MNHNS and CDR2 SASEGT. CDR3 loop: CASSALRSGGELFF. The CDR3 bases are TGTGCCAGCAGTGCCCTACGTAGCGGCGGGGAGCTGTTTTTT.

The chain couples TRBV27 to TRBJ2-7, with D hard to call. Trimming removed 2 bases from V and 0 bases from J, with 8 bases in between. The length of the CDR3 is 14 residues. Germline V gives CDR1 MNHEY, CDR2 SMNVEV (reference sequence). CDR3 residues: CASSLGRTSYEQYF. The CDR3 nucleotides are TGTGCCAGCAGTTTAGGCAGAACCTCCTACGAGCAGTACTTC.

V gene TRBV6-1 combines with J gene TRBJ1-2, with 7 bases fitting TRBD1. V dropped 7 bases and J dropped 4; count of bases not matched to a gene: 9. The CDR3 spans 14 residues. The germline CDR1 and CDR2 sequences are MNHNS and SASEGT. CDR3: CASILTGQIYGYTF. CDR3 DNA sequence: TGTGCCAGCATCTTAACGGGACAGATCTATGGCTACACCTTC.

The chain combines TRBV18 with TRBJ2-1; maybe TRBD2 (5 bases). Germline V gene sequence: CDR1 KGHSH, CDR2 LQKENI. Trimming removed 2 bases at V and 2 bases at J, with 10 bases between. The CDR3 has 15 residues. In DNA form, the CDR3 reads TGTGCCAGCTCACCATGGGAGACCACCTACAATGAGCAGTTCTTC. Its protein is CASSPWETTYNEQFF.

The V gene is TRBV6-1, the J gene TRBJ1-5; 7 bases are shared with TRBD1. Trimming took 5 bases from V and 7 from J; bases not matched to a gene: 8. The V gene's germline CDR1 is MNHNS and CDR2 SASEGT. This CDR3 is built from 14 residues. The CDR3 DNA follows: TGTGCCAGCAGTAGGACAGGTAGCTGGCAGCCCCAGCATTTT. It yields the protein CASSRTGSWQPQHF.

The chain recombines TRBV7-9 with TRBJ2-2, with D possibly being TRBD2 (5 bases). The V gene's germline CDR1 is SEHNR and CDR2 FQNEAQ (reference sequence). This CDR3 has 15 amino acids. V lost 1 base and J 6 bases, leaving 12 bases between the germline ends. CDR3 protein: CASSLEVGVSGELFF. In nucleotides, the CDR3 is TGTGCCAGCAGCTTAGAGGTGGGAGTGTCCGGGGAGCTGTTTTTT.

The chain's CDR3 is CASSDRTSGNTIYF. Written as DNA, the CDR3 is TGTGCCAGCAGCGACAGAACCTCTGGAAACACCATATATTTT. The chain couples TRBV13 to TRBJ1-3; D is possibly TRBD1 (5 bases). CDR3 size: 14 residues. Deletions cut 5 bases from V and 0 bases from J, with 8 bases between. Germline V gene lookup returns CDR1 PRHDT and CDR2 FYEKMQ (reference sequence). The full variable domain, completed using reference TRBV13 and TRBJ1-3, is AAGVIQSPRHLIKEKRETATLKCYPIPRHDTVYWYQQGPGQDPQFLISFYEKMQSDKGSIPDRFSAQQFSDYHSELNMSSLELGDSALYFCASSDRTSGNTIYFGEGSWLTVV.

The J gene is TRBJ1-1, the V gene TRBV9; D possibly corresponds to TRBD1 (5 bases). V was trimmed by 0 bases and J by 5 bases, leaving 8 bases between them. This CDR3 is built from 13 residues. Germline-derived CDR1 and CDR2 are SGDLS and YYNGEE. DNA for the CDR3: TGTGCCAGCAGCGTAGATGGGGGGACTGAAGCTTTCTTT. It codes for CASSVDGGTEAFF.

This clone has only one observation. The gene calls are TRBV7-9 and TRBJ2-7; the D is unclear. Germline values: CDR1 SEHNR, CDR2 FQNEAQ (reference sequence). This CDR3 comprises 14 residues. V lost 7 bases to trimming and J lost 0 bases, with 13 bases between them. The CDR3 reads CASTSDLASYEQYF. The CDR3 DNA reads as TGTGCCAGCACCTCAGACTTGGCCTCCTACGAGCAGTACTTC.

This clone was picked up one time. The V and J genes are TRBV5-1 and TRBJ2-2, with a possible D match to TRBD2 (5 bases). V lost 0 bases, J lost 4 bases, and 10 bases lay in between. The germline gives CDR1 SGHRS, CDR2 YFSETQ. The CDR3 is 15 residues long. CDR3: CASSLGEISTGELFF. CDR3 nucleotide sequence: TGCGCCAGCAGCTTGGGGGAGATCAGCACCGGGGAGCTGTTTTTT.

The chain combines TRBV6-5 with TRBJ2-7, with 7 bases lining up with TRBD1. This CDR3 contains 15 residues. Trimming at V came to 5 bases and at J to 1 base, leaving 8 bases not matched to a gene. From germline, CDR1 is MNHEY and CDR2 SVGAGI. This CDR3 reads CASSAYNRGSYEQYF. Written as DNA, the CDR3 is TGTGCCAGCAGTGCATACAACAGGGGATCCTACGAGCAGTACTTC.